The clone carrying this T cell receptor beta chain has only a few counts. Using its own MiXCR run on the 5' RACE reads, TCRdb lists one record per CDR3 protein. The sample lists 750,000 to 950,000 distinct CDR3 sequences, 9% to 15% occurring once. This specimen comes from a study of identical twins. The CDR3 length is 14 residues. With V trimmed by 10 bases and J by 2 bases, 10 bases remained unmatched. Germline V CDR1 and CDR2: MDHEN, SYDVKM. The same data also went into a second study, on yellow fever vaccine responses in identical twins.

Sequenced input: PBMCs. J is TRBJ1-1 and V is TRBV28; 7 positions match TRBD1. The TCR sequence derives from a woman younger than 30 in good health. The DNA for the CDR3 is TGTGCCACCTCTTGGGACAGTACCAACACTGAAGCTTTCTTT. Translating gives CATSWDSTNTEAFF.